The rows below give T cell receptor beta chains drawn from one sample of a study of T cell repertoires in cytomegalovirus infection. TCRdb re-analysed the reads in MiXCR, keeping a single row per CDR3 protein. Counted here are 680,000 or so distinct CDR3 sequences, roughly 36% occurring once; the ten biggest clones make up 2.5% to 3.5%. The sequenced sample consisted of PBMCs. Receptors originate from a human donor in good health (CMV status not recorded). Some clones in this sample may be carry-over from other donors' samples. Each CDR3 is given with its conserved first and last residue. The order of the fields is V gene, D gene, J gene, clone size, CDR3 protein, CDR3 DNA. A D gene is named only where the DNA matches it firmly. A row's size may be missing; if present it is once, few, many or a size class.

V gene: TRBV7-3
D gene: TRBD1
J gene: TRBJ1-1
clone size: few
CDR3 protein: CASSGQGEAPAFF
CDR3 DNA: TGTGCCAGCAGTGGACAGGGGGAAGCTCCAGCTTTCTTT

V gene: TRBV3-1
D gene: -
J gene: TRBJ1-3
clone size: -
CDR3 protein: CASSPQRGGVYF
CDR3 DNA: TGTGCCAGCAGCCCCCAGAGGGGCGGAGTATATTTT

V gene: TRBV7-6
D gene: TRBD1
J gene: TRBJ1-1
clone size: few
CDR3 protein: CASSYGQGSEAFF
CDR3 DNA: TGTGCCAGCAGCTACGGACAGGGTTCCGAAGCTTTCTTT

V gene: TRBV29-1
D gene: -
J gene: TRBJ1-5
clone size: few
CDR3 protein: CSVAYRDNQPQHF
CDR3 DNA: TGCAGCGTTGCCTACAGGGACAATCAGCCCCAGCATTTT

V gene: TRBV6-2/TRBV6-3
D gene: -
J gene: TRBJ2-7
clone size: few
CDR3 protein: CASSYNDRTYEQYF
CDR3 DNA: TGTGCCAGCAGTTACAACGATCGGACCTACGAGCAGTACTTC

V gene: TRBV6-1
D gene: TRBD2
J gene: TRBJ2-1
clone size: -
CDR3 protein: CASRIAGGAYNEQFF
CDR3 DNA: TGTGCCAGCAGGATAGCGGGGGGGGCTTACAATGAGCAGTTCTTC

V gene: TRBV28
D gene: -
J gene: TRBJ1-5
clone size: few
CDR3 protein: CASKIGTYNQPQHF
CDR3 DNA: TGTGCCAGTAAAATTGGGACCTACAATCAGCCCCAGCATTTT

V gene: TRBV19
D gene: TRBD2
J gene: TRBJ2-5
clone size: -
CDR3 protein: CASRASGPIETQYF
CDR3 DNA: TGTGCCAGTAGGGCTAGCGGGCCTATAGAGACCCAGTACTTC

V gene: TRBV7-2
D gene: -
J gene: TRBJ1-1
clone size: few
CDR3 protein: CASSLRTRGSTEAFF
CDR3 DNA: TGTGCCAGCAGCTTAAGAACTCGAGGGAGCACTGAAGCTTTCTTT

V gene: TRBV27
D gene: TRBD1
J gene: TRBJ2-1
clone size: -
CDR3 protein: CASSSTRTGYSYNEQFF
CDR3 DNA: TGTGCCAGCAGTTCAACGCGGACAGGGTACTCCTACAATGAGCAGTTCTTC